These 32 T cell receptor beta chains were sequenced from one sample in a study of T cell repertoires in cytomegalovirus infection. MiXCR, run by TCRdb on the reads, gives a single entry per CDR3 protein. The data contain about 100,000 distinct CDR3 sequences, about 22% of them singletons. What was sequenced was CD8+ T cells from PBMCs. These receptors were taken from a human donor in good health (CMV status not recorded). Some clones in this sample may be carry-over from other donors' samples.

This clonotype was picked up a small number of times. This chain uses TRBV7-9 with TRBJ2-6; a possible D gene is TRBD1 (6 bases). Germline V gene lookup returns CDR1 SEHNR and CDR2 FQNEAQ (reference sequence). V shed 6 bases and J shed 2 bases, with 11 bases lying between them. The CDR3 length is 15 residues. The CDR3 is CASRPGDPGANVLTF. Here the CDR3 DNA reads TGTGCCAGCAGGCCAGGGGATCCTGGGGCCAACGTCCTGACTTTC. Filled out from reference TRBV7-9 and TRBJ2-6, the complete variable domain reads DTGVSQNPRHKITKRGQNVTFRCDPISEHNRLYWYRQTLGQGPEFLTYFQNEAQLEKSRLLSDRFSAERPKGSFSTLEIQRTEQGDSAMYLCASRPGDPGANVLTFGAGSRLTVL.

This clonotype turned up a few times. CDR3 sequence: CASSFPPRRFTDTQYF. Here the CDR3 DNA reads TGTGCCAGCAGTTTTCCCCCTCGGCGGTTCACAGATACGCAGTATTTT. The chain links TRBV28 to TRBJ2-3; unclear D gene. This CDR3 comprises 16 residues. The V end lost 3 bases, the J end lost 2 bases, and 15 bases lay between the germline ends. Per the germline V gene, CDR1 is MDHEN and CDR2 is SYDVKM. Filled out from reference TRBV28 and TRBJ2-3, the complete variable domain reads DVKVTQSSRYLVKRTGEKVFLECVQDMDHENMFWYRQDPGLGLRLIYFSYDVKMKEKGDIPEGYSVSREKKERFSLILESASTNQTSMYLCASSFPPRRFTDTQYFGPGTRLTVL.

This clonotype came up a few times. The chain joins TRBV12-3 or TRBV12-4 to TRBJ1-1; no clear D. V lost 5 bases, J lost 4 bases, and 11 bases lay in between. The CDR3 runs to 13 residues. The CDR3 region is CASSLRASTEAFF. DNA for the CDR3: TGTGCCAGCAGTCTAAGGGCGAGCACTGAAGCTTTCTTT.

This clonotype was counted a few times. The chain has TRBV28 and TRBJ2-7, with a possible D match to TRBD1 (6 bases). This CDR3 has 13 residues. CDR1 and CDR2 (germline): MDHEN, SYDVKM. V shed 6 bases and J shed 4 bases, with 13 bases lying between them. CDR3 sequence reads: CASSPGQPYEQYF. The CDR3 nucleotides are TGTGCCAGCAGCCCCGGACAGCCTTACGAGCAGTACTTC. Complete variable domain (other parts from reference TRBV28 and TRBJ2-7): DVKVTQSSRYLVKRTGEKVFLECVQDMDHENMFWYRQDPGLGLRLIYFSYDVKMKEKGDIPEGYSVSREKKERFSLILESASTNQTSMYLCASSPGQPYEQYFGPGTRLTVT.

The gene calls are TRBV12-3 or TRBV12-4 and TRBJ2-3; D uncertain. The length of the CDR3 is 14 residues. V lost 7 bases and J 5 bases, leaving 16 bases between the germline ends. In DNA form, the CDR3 reads TGTGCCAGCAACTATCTTGGCCGCAAAGATACGCAGTATTTT. This gives the protein CASNYLGRKDTQYF.

This clonotype was counted ten times or more. The V and J genes are TRBV7-8 and TRBJ2-3, with 14 nucleotides matching TRBD2. Germline V gene lookup returns CDR1 SGHVS and CDR2 FQNEAQ. This CDR3 region has 16 residues. The V segment lost 6 bases and the J segment 5 bases; nucleotides outside the gene matches: 7. Here the CDR3 reads CASSRLAGGPGDTQYF. In DNA, the CDR3 is TGTGCCAGCAGTCGACTAGCGGGAGGGCCGGGAGATACGCAGTATTTT.

The V and J genes are TRBV5-1 and TRBJ2-1; D unresolved. This CDR3 has 13 residues. Germline V gives CDR1 SGHRS, CDR2 YFSETQ. Trimming took off 0 bases at V and 7 bases at J, with 8 bases between the two ends. In nucleotides, the CDR3 is TGCGCCAGCAGCTTGGGGGCGCTTAATGAGCAGTTCTTC. Protein: CASSLGALNEQFF. Together with reference TRBV5-1 and TRBJ2-1, the CDR3 gives the full variable domain: KAGVTQTPRYLIKTRGQQVTLSCSPISGHRSVSWYQQTPGQGLQFLFEYFSETQRNKGNFPGRFSGRQFSNSRSEMNVSTLELGDSALYLCASSLGALNEQFFGPGTRLTVL.

The CDR3 bases are TGTGCCAGCAGCTTAACGTCTGGGACAGAAAGCTACGAGCAGTACTTC. The encoded protein is CASSLTSGTESYEQYF. This rearrangement joins TRBV13 to TRBJ2-7; TRBD1 matches at 7 bases. The CDR3 spans 16 residues. Germline CDR1 is PRHDT and CDR2 is FYEKMQ (reference sequence). Trimming at V came to 2 bases and at J to 3 bases, leaving 10 bases not matched to a gene.

Remarks on this clonotype: A read error may be the cause here, since a much bigger clone is one base away. This rearrangement joins TRBV24-1 to TRBJ1-1; no firm D call. Per the germline V gene, CDR1 is KGHDR and CDR2 is SFDVKD. This CDR3 region has 12 residues. V lost 2 bases and J 4 bases, leaving 4 bases between the germline ends. The CDR3 sequence is CATSDSGTEAFF. The CDR3 coding sequence is TGTGCCACCAGTGATTCCGGCACTGAAGCTTTCTTT.

This clonotype came up a few times. The chain has TRBV10-3 and TRBJ2-1; no firm D call. Germline V gene lookup returns CDR1 ENHRY and CDR2 SYGVKD. The CDR3 covers 16 residues. V shed 0 bases and J shed 0 bases, with 9 bases lying between them. The CDR3 sequence: CAISESGGSSYNEQFF. CDR3 nucleotides: TGTGCCATCAGTGAGTCGGGCGGCAGCTCCTACAATGAGCAGTTCTTC.

This clonotype was observed a single time. The chain carries TRBV20-1 and TRBJ2-7; TRBD1 aligns across 9 bases. Germline CDR1 DFQATT, CDR2 SNEGSKA (reference sequence). The CDR3 runs 14 residues. Losses at the gene ends were 5 bases for V and 0 bases for J; bases not matched to a gene: 5. CDR3 sequence reads: CSAYDRGNSYEQYF. Here the CDR3 DNA reads TGCAGTGCTTATGACAGGGGGAACTCCTACGAGCAGTACTTC.

The chain links TRBV29-1 to TRBJ1-2; D ambiguous. This CDR3 is built from 14 residues. The germline V and J ends were trimmed by 4 bases and 3 bases, with 15 bases remaining between them. Germline V gives CDR1 SQVTM, CDR2 ANQGSEA. CDR3: CSVVGSPMDYGYTF. CDR3 coding DNA: TGCAGCGTTGTGGGATCCCCAATGGACTATGGCTACACCTTC.

This clonotype was counted many times. The chain joins TRBV20-1 to TRBJ2-2; D is uncertain. The CDR3 has 15 amino acids. V lost 0 bases to trimming and J lost 3 bases, with 11 bases between them. Germline V gives CDR1 DFQATT, CDR2 SNEGSKA (reference sequence). The CDR3 region is CSARDGQVDTGELFF. CDR3 nucleotides: TGCAGTGCTAGAGATGGTCAGGTTGACACCGGGGAGCTGTTTTTT.

As DNA, the CDR3 is TGCAGTGCCAGTGGACAGGGGGATGGCGATTCACCCCTCCACTTT. As protein: CSASGQGDGDSPLHF. This rearrangement joins TRBV20-1 to TRBJ1-6; 10 bases map to TRBD1. V dropped 6 bases and J dropped 8; count of bases not matched to a gene: 10. From germline, CDR1 is DFQATT and CDR2 SNEGSKA (reference sequence). The CDR3 has 15 amino acids.

The sample holds a few counts of this clonotype. The chain links TRBV12-5 to TRBJ1-5; D might be TRBD1 (5 bases). The CDR3 consists of 14 residues. Trimming removed 2 bases from V and 2 bases from J, with 7 bases in between. Germline V gives CDR1 LGHNT, CDR2 FRNRAP. CDR3 protein: CASGLQQGNQPQHF. The CDR3 bases are TGTGCTAGTGGTTTGCAACAGGGCAATCAGCCCCAGCATTTT.

The rearrangement links TRBV5-1 to TRBJ2-5, with TRBD2 matching 7 bases. The CDR3 length is 13 residues. Germline CDR1 SGHRS, CDR2 YFSETQ. V trimming: 5 bases; J trimming: 5 bases; junction bases outside the gene matches: 6. CDR3 loop: CASRTSPVETQYF. CDR3 nucleotides: TGCGCCAGCAGGACTAGCCCCGTGGAGACCCAGTACTTC. Combining the CDR3 with reference TRBV5-1 and TRBJ2-5 gives the whole variable domain KAGVTQTPRYLIKTRGQQVTLSCSPISGHRSVSWYQQTPGQGLQFLFEYFSETQRNKGNFPGRFSGRQFSNSRSEMNVSTLELGDSALYLCASRTSPVETQYFGPGTRLLVL.

V and J are TRBV12-3 or TRBV12-4 and TRBJ2-7, with D perhaps being TRBD1 or TRBD2 (5 bases each). Trimming removed 8 bases at V and 0 bases at J, with 11 bases between. The CDR3 has 13 residues. CDR3 residues: CASRGPNSYEQYF. CDR3 in DNA: TGTGCCAGCCGGGGACCAAACTCCTACGAGCAGTACTTC.

The genes are TRBV5-1 and TRBJ2-7; 10 bases fit TRBD2. The J segment lost 2 bases and the V segment lost 4 bases, leaving 6 bases of the junction unmatched. The CDR3 sequence is 15 residues long. Germline V gives CDR1 SGHRS, CDR2 YFSETQ. The CDR3 DNA is TGCGCCAGCAGCCCCAGGACTAGCGGACCCTACGAGCAGTACTTC. It is translated as CASSPRTSGPYEQYF.

This chain joins TRBV28 and TRBJ1-4; TRBD1 agrees at 9 bases. Per germline, CDR1 MDHEN and CDR2 SYDVKM. V lost 8 bases and J lost 2; bases outside the gene matches: 15. The CDR3 covers 18 residues. The CDR3 DNA reads TGTGCCAGCCCTCCTACTAAGGACAGGGGTTCGACTAATGAAAAACTGTTTTTT. It yields the protein CASPPTKDRGSTNEKLFF.

A few counts support this clonotype. The chain joins TRBV2 to TRBJ2-1; TRBD2 agrees at 10 bases. Trimming at V came to 6 bases and at J to 9 bases, leaving 8 bases not matched to a gene. This CDR3 comprises 14 residues. CDR1 is SNHLY, CDR2 FYNNEI, per germline. CDR3 sequence: CASSGGLAGAEQFF. In DNA, the CDR3 is TGTGCCAGCAGCGGGGGGCTAGCGGGAGCTGAGCAGTTCTTC. The full variable domain, completed using reference TRBV2 and TRBJ2-1, is EPEVTQTPSHQVTQMGQEVILRCVPISNHLYFYWYRQILGQKVEFLVSFYNNEISEKSEIFDDQFSVERPDGSNFTLKIRSTKLEDSAMYFCASSGGLAGAEQFFGPGTRLTVL.

A word on this clonotype: The missing conserved phenylalanine or tryptophan at the end of this CDR3 makes a read error likely. The chain links TRBV7-3 to TRBJ2-7; D possibly corresponds to TRBD2 (6 bases). Trimming removed 5 bases at V and 7 bases at J, with 15 bases between. Germline CDR1 is SGHTA and CDR2 is FQGTGA. This CDR3 comprises 13 residues. The CDR3 here is CASSPPPGREQYS. The CDR3 DNA reads as TGTGCCAGCAGCCCGCCACCAGGGAGGGAGCAGTACTCC.

This clonotype was counted a few times. This chain connects TRBV20-1 to TRBJ1-2, with D possibly being TRBD1 (5 bases). This CDR3 is 12 amino acids long. Trimming removed 6 bases at V and 1 base at J, with 9 bases between. Germline V CDR1 and CDR2: DFQATT, SNEGSKA (reference sequence). The CDR3 DNA sequence: TGCAGTGCCCTTGACAGTAACTATGGCTACACCTTC. The encoded protein is CSALDSNYGYTF.

At least ten counts were recorded for this clonotype. The chain links TRBV12-3 or TRBV12-4 to TRBJ1-2; 12 bases align to TRBD1. This CDR3 contains 15 residues. With 4 bases clipped from V and 6 bases from J, the junction kept 6 bases outside the gene matches. This CDR3 is CASSSGTGGIHGYTF. The CDR3 DNA follows: TGTGCCAGCAGTTCCGGGACAGGGGGCATACATGGCTACACCTTC.

The J gene is TRBJ1-1, the V gene TRBV6-5; TRBD1 matches at 11 bases. Per the germline V gene, CDR1 is MNHEY and CDR2 is SVGAGI. This CDR3 spans 18 amino acids. V was clipped by 4 bases and J by 3 bases; unmatched bases: 13. The CDR3 DNA follows: TGTGCCAGCAGTTCCGGACAGGGGGCAGGAGGGATATACACTGAAGCTTTCTTT. This sequence encodes CASSSGQGAGGIYTEAFF.

With regard to this clonotype: This may arise from a read error, as a much more abundant clone is one base away. The chain recombines TRBV7-6 with TRBJ2-7; D call uncertain. This CDR3 is built from 13 residues. CDR1 and CDR2 (germline): SGHVS, FNYEAQ. CDR3 in amino acids: CTSSLNNADEQYF. For the CDR3, the DNA is TGTACCAGCAGCTTAAATAACGCGGACGAGCAGTACTTC.

This clonotype occurred a few times. The chain recombines TRBV20-1 with TRBJ1-1; D possibly corresponds to TRBD1 (5 bases). Germline assignment: CDR1 DFQATT and CDR2 SNEGSKA (reference sequence). CDR3 length: 15 residues. Trimming stripped 0 bases from V and 1 base from J, with 12 bases between. The CDR3: CSARDRERKNTEAFF. The CDR3 coding sequence is TGCAGTGCTAGAGACAGGGAAAGGAAGAACACTGAAGCTTTCTTT.

The chain uses TRBV20-1 and TRBJ1-2, with 8 bases aligning to TRBD1. J was trimmed by 6 bases and V by 3 bases; bases with no gene match: 6. CDR1 and CDR2 (germline): DFQATT, SNEGSKA (reference sequence). The CDR3 is 13 amino acids. The CDR3 loop is CSASPRQGNGYTF. In nucleotides, the CDR3 is TGCAGTGCTAGCCCAAGACAGGGGAATGGCTACACCTTC.

The V call is TRBV7-2, the J call TRBJ2-1; possible D gene TRBD1, 5 bases. The V end lost 5 bases, the J end lost 12 bases, and 17 bases lay between the germline ends. Germline V lookup: CDR1 SGHTA, CDR2 FQGNSA. The length of the CDR3 is 13 residues. CDR3 sequence (DNA): TGTGCCAGCAGCCCTCGAAGGGGATCGGTGCAGTTCTTC. This codes for CASSPRRGSVQFF.

The chain carries TRBV7-9 and TRBJ1-5; D is undetermined. CDR3 length equals 14 residues. Germline V gene lookup returns CDR1 SEHNR and CDR2 FQNEAQ (reference sequence). Trimming removed 1 base from V and 3 bases from J, with 7 bases in between. The CDR3 nucleotides are TGTGCCAGCAGCTTAGGGGTTCCCAATCAGCCCCAGCATTTT. This encodes CASSLGVPNQPQHF.

This chain joins TRBV30 and TRBJ1-5; 11 positions match TRBD1. Germline values: CDR1 GTSNPN, CDR2 SVGIG (reference sequence). The CDR3 has 16 residues. J was trimmed by 3 bases and V by 0 bases; bases with no gene match: 4. CDR3 sequence reads: CAWSVWTGGVNQPQHF. The CDR3 bases are TGTGCCTGGAGTGTGTGGACAGGGGGCGTCAATCAGCCCCAGCATTTT.

This chain uses TRBV28 with TRBJ2-2; 9 positions agree with TRBD2. The CDR3 is 19 residues long. Germline CDR1 and CDR2: MDHEN and SYDVKM. The J segment lost 3 bases and the V segment lost 2 bases, leaving 13 bases of the junction unmatched. The DNA of the CDR3 is TGTGCCAGCAGTTTAGGCCCCTTTTTGGGACTAGCTCACACCGGGGAGCTGTTTTTT. It yields the protein CASSLGPFLGLAHTGELFF.

The V and J genes are TRBV14 and TRBJ2-3; maybe TRBD1 (5 bases). V gave up 2 bases and J gave up 2 bases, with 17 bases separating them. Per germline, CDR1 SGHDN and CDR2 FVKESK. The CDR3 is 17 amino acids. Written as DNA, the CDR3 is TGTGCCAGCAGCCAAACGGACATGAAGACGTACACAGATACGCAGTATTTT. Translated: CASSQTDMKTYTDTQYF.